This TCR beta chain was identified during a study of blood T cells in healthy people across ages. A J-beta primer mix and a sample-barcoded 5' primer were used in a second PCR of about 7 to 12 cycles. Each cDNA molecule was tagged by a template-switch adaptor with 12 random nucleotides. In TCRdb, the 5' RACE reads were re-called with MiXCR into one record per CDR3 protein. The table lists 1,100,000 or so distinct CDR3 sequences, more than 40% of them singletons, with 18% in the top ten. Each donor was a healthy Caucasian individual from Russia, aged about 6 to 95. PBMCs, at least 7 million per sample, were isolated. In the case of this clonotype: Its antigen is still unknown.

Study-wide results and caveats: Researchers report that TCR beta diversity correlated strongly with naive T cell percentage.

Trimming took off 1 base at V and 2 bases at J, with 4 bases between the two ends. Per the germline V gene, CDR1 is SGHRS and CDR2 is YFSETQ. This CDR3 spans 14 amino acids. The material sequenced was blood. This receptor was taken from an older woman in good health. The V gene is TRBV5-1, the J gene TRBJ2-6, with D unclear. The CDR3 sequence is CASSLFPGANVLTF. CDR3 nucleotides: TGCGCCAGCAGCTTGTTCCCTGGGGCCAACGTCCTGACTTTC.